The 18 T cell receptor beta chains reported below all come from one sample, sequenced in a study of T cell repertoires in cytomegalovirus infection. TCRdb redid the calling of the reads with MiXCR, one entry per CDR3 protein. In the table there are 300,000 to 400,000 distinct CDR3 sequences, 9.5% of which are singletons. The sample consisted of PBMCs. The receptors originated from a human donor in good health (CMV status not recorded). Some clones in this sample may be carry-over from other donors' samples.

On this clonotype: One base away lies a much larger clone, so this may be a sequencing read error. The CDR3 loop reads CASSLQARDTQYF. The CDR3, as DNA: TGTGCCAGCAGCCTCCAGGCACGAGATACGCAGTATTTT. This chain uses TRBV7-6 with TRBJ2-3; D not certain. Germline CDR1 reads SGHVS; CDR2 reads FNYEAQ. The CDR3 is 13 residues long. Trimming cost V 5 bases and J 5 bases, with 11 bases left between them.

This clonotype was found a few times. This chain uses TRBV7-2 with TRBJ1-1; D not resolved. From germline, CDR1 is SGHTA and CDR2 FQGNSA. The length of the CDR3 is 14 residues. The germline V and J ends were trimmed by 5 bases and 1 base, with 11 bases remaining between them. The CDR3 region has the DNA TGTGCCAGCAGCCCAGGCCCTGCGAACACTGAAGCTTTCTTT. Translated, it gives CASSPGPANTEAFF.

The DNA for the CDR3 is TGTGCCAGCTCCGGGACAGGGGACTACGAGCAGTACTTC. As protein: CASSGTGDYEQYF. This chain connects TRBV6-8 to TRBJ2-7; 10 bases align to TRBD1. CDR1 and CDR2 from the germline V gene are MNHGY and SAAAGT. This CDR3 comprises 13 residues. Trimming cost V 8 bases and J 3 bases; bases outside gene matches: 4.

This clonotype has ten or more counts. This chain uses TRBV7-2 with TRBJ2-5, with D possibly matching TRBD1 (5 bases). CDR3 length: 14 amino acids. V was pared by 6 bases and J by 5 bases, with 16 bases between. Germline CDR1 reads SGHTA; CDR2 reads FQGNSA. Here the CDR3 reads CASRPHSGLETQYF. Written as DNA, the CDR3 is TGTGCCAGCAGGCCACATTCAGGGTTGGAGACCCAGTACTTC.

This clonotype was picked up many times. The chain carries TRBV7-9 and TRBJ2-7, with D uncertain. The CDR3 length is 12 residues. The germline V gene encodes CDR1 SEHNR and CDR2 FQNEAQ (reference sequence). With 4 bases removed from V and 2 bases from J, the gap between germline ends came to 6 bases. Here the CDR3 DNA reads TGTGCCAGCAGCTCTATAACCTACGAGCAGTACTTC. Translating gives CASSSITYEQYF.

The CDR3 spells CASSRLTGYGYTF. CDR3 coding DNA: TGTGCCAGCAGTAGACTTACGGGCTATGGCTACACCTTC. The chain joins TRBV25-1 to TRBJ1-2; D is undetermined. Trimming removed 5 bases from V and 4 bases from J, with 11 bases in between. CDR1 is MGHDK, CDR2 SYGVNS, per germline. This CDR3 contains 13 residues.

Only a few counts were recorded for this clonotype. This chain joins TRBV6-2 or TRBV6-3 and TRBJ2-7; 11 bases line up with TRBD1. V was clipped by 8 bases and J by 2 bases; unmatched bases: 5. The CDR3 runs 14 residues. Looked up from germline, CDR1 is MNHEY and CDR2 is SVGEGT. The CDR3: CASGLDRGPYEQYF. DNA of the CDR3: TGTGCCAGCGGATTGGACAGGGGGCCCTACGAGCAGTACTTC.

This chain uses TRBV6-2 or TRBV6-3 with TRBJ1-5; no definite D call. The CDR3 consists of 14 residues. Germline CDR1 is MNHEY and CDR2 is SVGEGT. Trimming took off 5 bases at V and 2 bases at J, with 10 bases between the two ends. CDR3 sequence reads: CASSLGFGNQPQHF. The CDR3 DNA reads as TGTGCCAGCAGTCTGGGGTTCGGCAATCAGCCCCAGCATTTT.

This clonotype was detected many times. The J gene is TRBJ1-3, the V gene TRBV27; D may be TRBD1 (5 bases). The CDR3 spans 13 residues. Germline CDR1 MNHEY, CDR2 SMNVEV (reference sequence). The V gene lost 6 bases and the J gene lost 2 bases, with 8 bases spanning the gap. The CDR3 here is CASRQEPGNTIYF. CDR3 DNA: TGTGCCAGCAGACAGGAGCCTGGAAACACCATATATTTT.

This clonotype came up a few times. The J gene is TRBJ1-5, the V gene TRBV7-2; 11 nucleotides align to TRBD1. CDR1 SGHTA and CDR2 FQGNSA come from the germline V gene. The CDR3 has 15 amino acids. V lost 5 bases and J lost 5; bases outside the gene matches: 5. CDR3 DNA: TGTGCCAGCAGCCCGGGACAGGGGGGCCATCAGCCCCAGCATTTT. This translates into CASSPGQGGHQPQHF.

This sequence joins TRBV28 and TRBJ2-7; 14 positions match TRBD2. The germline V gene encodes CDR1 MDHEN and CDR2 SYDVKM. The J segment lost 7 bases and the V segment lost 3 bases, leaving 2 bases of the junction unmatched. CDR3 length: 14 amino acids. The CDR3 is CASSFRTSGREQYF. In nucleotides, the CDR3 is TGTGCCAGCAGTTTCCGGACTAGCGGGAGGGAGCAGTACTTC.

This clonotype has a handful of counts. The J gene is TRBJ1-2, the V gene TRBV19, with D uncertain. Germline values: CDR1 LNHDA, CDR2 SQIVND (reference sequence). V was clipped by 10 bases and J by 2 bases, with 26 bases between them. The CDR3 is made up of 17 amino acids. CDR3 sequence (DNA): TGTGCCACCGCTACGATCCCTGGTCGGGCCTCAAACTATGGCTACACCTTC. Translated: CATATIPGRASNYGYTF.

This chain connects TRBV18 to TRBJ1-1; possible D gene TRBD1, 6 bases. In germline, CDR1 is KGHSH, CDR2 LQKENI. The CDR3 is made up of 16 amino acids. V gave up 6 bases and J gave up 1 base, with 18 bases separating them. CDR3 coding DNA: TGTGCCAGCTCTCCCACTGACACGACAGGGAACACTGAAGCTTTCTTT. This gives the protein CASSPTDTTGNTEAFF.

The sample holds many counts of this clonotype. The chain joins TRBV7-2 to TRBJ2-1, with 15 bases lining up with TRBD2. The CDR3 loop spans 20 amino acids. V lost 4 bases and J lost 0; bases outside the gene matches: 10. The germline CDR1 and CDR2 sequences are SGHTA and FQGNSA. CDR3 loop: CASSSRGLAGGRSSYNEQFF. CDR3 DNA sequence: TGTGCCAGCAGCTCCCGGGGACTAGCGGGAGGCCGGAGCTCCTACAATGAGCAGTTCTTC.

This clonotype has just a few counts. The CDR3 DNA reads TGTGCCAGCAGCGCCAGGGACAGGGGAGGCCCCGAGCAGTACTTC. Protein sequence: CASSARDRGGPEQYF. The genes are TRBV7-9 and TRBJ2-7; 10 bases are shared with TRBD1. V trimming: 5 bases; J trimming: 6 bases; junction bases outside the gene matches: 10. Germline V gene lookup returns CDR1 SEHNR and CDR2 FQNEAQ (reference sequence). The CDR3 length is 15 residues.

This clonotype was found many times. The gene calls are TRBV19 and TRBJ2-5; 10 nucleotides line up with TRBD1. This CDR3 spans 15 amino acids. The germline gives CDR1 LNHDA, CDR2 SQIVND (reference sequence). V shed 2 bases and J 3 bases; nucleotides not matched to a gene: 3. In DNA form, the CDR3 reads TGTGCCAGTAGTATATGGGACAGGGGAGAAGAGACCCAGTACTTC. Its translation is CASSIWDRGEETQYF.

This clonotype came up many times. The chain combines TRBV7-6 with TRBJ2-7; D is perhaps TRBD1 or TRBD2 (5 bases each). The CDR3 has 14 residues. V gave up 1 base and J gave up 5 bases, with 12 bases separating them. Germline CDR1 is SGHVS and CDR2 is FNYEAQ. CDR3 region: CASSLGGEADEQYF. The CDR3, as DNA: TGTGCCAGCAGCTTAGGAGGGGAAGCAGACGAGCAGTACTTC.

The chain couples TRBV5-1 to TRBJ2-7; TRBD1 might be the D (5 bases). Germline values: CDR1 SGHRS, CDR2 YFSETQ. This CDR3 is built from 15 residues. V shed 0 bases and J shed 3 bases, with 13 bases lying between them. The CDR3, as DNA: TGCGCCAGCAGCTTGGTCATGGGGCTGAACTACGAGCAGTACTTC. Its translation is CASSLVMGLNYEQYF.